This TCR beta chain was profiled in a study of shared clonotypes between healthy human individuals. Study summary: Donors had three CD4 naive, three CD4 memory, two CD8 naive and one CD8 memory plate apiece.

It was 150 to 200 ng DNA, about 30,000 T cell genomes, that sorted-subset replicate PCRs used. Profiled with immunoSEQ multiplex PCR; TCRdb holds only in-frame clones, not every one. The table records 2 million to 2.5 million clones, 85% to 95% of them present only once. Trimming cost V 5 bases and J 0 bases; bases outside gene matches: 8. From germline, CDR1 is MDHEN and CDR2 SYDVKM. The CDR3 is 16 amino acids. Nashville, Tennessee was home to all donors, each a Caucasian adult. The split of CD4+ cells yielded CD45RA+ naive and CD45RA-negative memory subsets. This clone was counted only a few times. The chain is built from TRBV28 and TRBJ2-3, with 7 bases identical to TRBD1. The clonotype comes from a man between 18 and 29 years old in good health. The specimen was naive CD4+ T cells sorted from blood. Stated subset: CD45RA+ positively selected. The CDR3 bases are TGTGCCAGCAGTGTCCCAGGGGGTGGGAGCACAGATACGCAGTATTTT. This codes for CASSVPGGGSTDTQYF.